Listed here are 27 T cell receptor beta chains from one sample, sequenced in a study of response to subunit inactivated influenza vaccine (dated by TCRdb to the late 2010s). The library came from RT-PCR. These reads were obtained on an Illumina HiSeq 2500. In TCRdb, the public reads were trimmed at Q25 with fastp and aligned with MiXCR, with productive beta chains retained. Duplicate CDR3 protein sequences are folded into a single record with the most common DNA and genes. The sample includes about 300,000 distinct CDR3 sequences, with 22% observed a single time. The ten largest clones capture about a tenth of the sample. Here the sequenced sample was PBMCs from blood, taken 21 months after vaccination. The receptor source for this set is a man aged 45-69 years who received an inactivated influenza vaccine. Donor details come from another sample of the same person, matched by shared clones.

The rearrangement uses TRBV19 and TRBJ1-2; unclear D gene. This CDR3 comprises 14 residues. CDR1 is LNHDA and CDR2 is SQIVND in the germline V gene (reference sequence). Trimming removed 3 bases at V and 5 bases at J, with 13 bases between. This chain's CDR3 is CASSIHTGIYGYTF. The CDR3 DNA reads as TGTGCCAGTAGTATCCATACGGGGATTTATGGCTACACCTTC.

This clonotype was seen a few times. The chain uses TRBV7-2 and TRBJ1-5, with D unclear. From germline, CDR1 is SGHTA and CDR2 FQGNSA. The CDR3 length is 14 residues. The V end lost 2 bases, the J end lost 9 bases, and 14 bases lay between the germline ends. The CDR3 sequence: CASSLLLSQPPQHF. Written as DNA, the CDR3 is TGTGCCAGCAGCTTACTCCTTTCCCAGCCGCCCCAGCATTTT.

In this sample, this clonotype turned up a few times. The chain employs TRBV7-2 and TRBJ2-7; D possibly corresponds to TRBD1 (5 bases). The CDR3 consists of 15 residues. Trimming took off 1 base at V and 4 bases at J, with 14 bases between the two ends. The V gene's germline CDR1 is SGHTA and CDR2 FQGNSA. The CDR3 coding sequence is TGTGCCAGCAGCTTAGAGGGGCAGGTTGGGTACGAGCAGTACTTC. Translating it yields CASSLEGQVGYEQYF.

This clonotype was counted between two and nine times. CDR3 amino acids: CASSYRGGYGYTF. CDR3 nucleotide sequence: TGTGCCAGTAGCTACAGGGGCGGCTATGGCTACACCTTC. The chain is built from TRBV19 and TRBJ1-2; 7 bases match TRBD1. J was trimmed by 4 bases and V by 6 bases; bases with no gene match: 5. The CDR3 has 13 amino acids. The germline CDR1 and CDR2 sequences are LNHDA and SQIVND (reference sequence). Looking up the rest from reference TRBV19 and TRBJ1-2 gives the full variable domain: DGGITQSPKYLFRKEGQNVTLSCEQNLNHDAMYWYRQDPGQGLRLIYYSQIVNDFQKGDIAEGYSVSREKKESFPLTVTSAQKNPTAFYLCASSYRGGYGYTFGSGTRLTVV.

The chain carries TRBV30 and TRBJ1-1; D ambiguous. The CDR3 runs 11 residues. From germline, CDR1 is GTSNPN and CDR2 SVGIG (reference sequence). The V end lost 3 bases, the J end lost 3 bases, and 5 bases lay between the germline ends. Here the CDR3 DNA reads TGTGCCTGGAGGGGATACACTGAAGCTTTCTTT. Amino acid sequence: CAWRGYTEAFF.

In its sample, this clonotype was seen a few times. This chain uses TRBV20-1 with TRBJ1-2, with TRBD1 identical over 10 bases. The CDR3 spans 14 residues. J lost 8 bases, V lost 3 bases, and 9 bases had no gene match. CDR1 is DFQATT and CDR2 is SNEGSKA in the germline V gene (reference sequence). The CDR3 nucleotides are TGCAGTGCTAGTGTCGGGACAGGGGTGGGAGGCTACACCTTC. Its translation: CSASVGTGVGGYTF.

This clonotype was detected ten times or more. The chain couples TRBV29-1 to TRBJ2-2; 7 positions agree with TRBD1. Germline V gene lookup returns CDR1 SQVTM and CDR2 ANQGSEA. The CDR3 totals 14 residues. With V trimmed by 4 bases and J by 4 bases, 6 bases remained unmatched. CDR3 residues: CSVGTGQITGELFF. The CDR3 coding sequence is TGCAGCGTTGGTACGGGACAGATCACCGGGGAGCTGTTTTTT.

The chain uses TRBV4-2 and TRBJ1-1; 9 bases agree with TRBD1. V was pared by 2 bases and J by 5 bases, with 3 bases of the junction left unmatched. The CDR3 totals 14 residues. Looked up from germline, CDR1 is LGHNA and CDR2 is YNFKEQ. The CDR3 bases are TGTGCCAGCAGCCAACGACAGGGGGTTACTGAAGCTTTCTTT. Protein sequence: CASSQRQGVTEAFF.

This clonotype was picked up a small number of times. The chain employs TRBV4-1 and TRBJ1-3, with no clear D. Germline V gene lookup returns CDR1 MGHRA and CDR2 YSYEKL. Trimming took off 1 base at V and 0 bases at J, with 10 bases between the two ends. The CDR3 sequence is 16 residues long. This CDR3 is CASSQVISYSGNTIYF. The CDR3 region has the DNA TGCGCCAGCAGCCAAGTGATTTCCTACTCTGGAAACACCATATATTTT.

V usage is TRBV10-3 and J usage is TRBJ2-2; D is ambiguous. Germline CDR1 and CDR2: ENHRY and SYGVKD. V was clipped by 0 bases and J by 5 bases, with 7 bases between them. The CDR3 loop spans 14 amino acids. In nucleotides, the CDR3 is TGTGCCATCAGTGAGTCGAAGCTGACCGGGGAGCTGTTTTTT. It is translated as CAISESKLTGELFF.

V usage is TRBV9 and J usage is TRBJ2-1; D may be TRBD2 (5 bases). The CDR3 length is 14 residues. The V end lost 2 bases, the J end lost 8 bases, and 14 bases lay between the germline ends. CDR1 is SGDLS and CDR2 is YYNGEE in the germline V gene. CDR3 loop: CASSVRLRTDEQFF. The CDR3 DNA is TGTGCCAGCAGCGTTCGACTAAGAACTGATGAGCAGTTCTTC.

The V call is TRBV9, the J call TRBJ1-2, with no clear D. Trimming took 3 bases from V and 5 from J, leaving 8 bases between them. CDR3 length: 12 residues. The germline gives CDR1 SGDLS, CDR2 YYNGEE. CDR3 sequence (DNA): TGTGCCAGCAGCGCGAGTTCTTATGGCTACACCTTC. Residues: CASSASSYGYTF.

Regarding this clonotype: The junction departs from the called germline gene at one end, perhaps through a read error. This CDR3 is CASSSGQGVSHEQYF. The CDR3 nucleotides are TGTGCCAGCAGTTCCGGACAGGGGGTCTCCCACGAGCAGTACTTC. J is TRBJ2-7 and V is TRBV6-2 or TRBV6-3; 10 positions match TRBD1. The CDR3 is 15 amino acids. CDR1 and CDR2 (germline): MNHEY, SVGEGT.

This clonotype appeared a few times. This chain connects TRBV9 to TRBJ2-1; 10 nucleotides match TRBD1. The CDR3 runs to 16 residues. In germline, CDR1 is SGDLS, CDR2 YYNGEE. With 1 base clipped from V and 8 bases from J, the junction kept 9 bases outside the gene matches. The CDR3 is CASSVPTTGGRDEQFF. CDR3 nucleotide sequence: TGTGCCAGCAGCGTACCAACGACAGGGGGCCGGGATGAGCAGTTCTTC.

This chain connects TRBV12-3 or TRBV12-4 to TRBJ2-3, with 7 bases fitting TRBD2. The ends lost 8 bases at V and 0 bases at J; junction bases unmatched: 5. The CDR3 has 14 residues. The DNA of the CDR3 is TGTGCCAGCCACCAGCGGGGAAGCACAGATACGCAGTATTTT. Encoded protein: CASHQRGSTDTQYF.

This rearrangement joins TRBV12-3 or TRBV12-4 to TRBJ2-5, with D perhaps matching TRBD2 (6 bases). The CDR3 is 14 residues long. Trimming shortened V by 6 bases and J by 5 bases, and 16 bases separated the two germline ends. The CDR3 DNA reads as TGTGCCAGCAGCTCATTTGGCGGAGGGGAGACCCAGTACTTC. It codes for CASSSFGGGETQYF.

The chain is built from TRBV20-1 and TRBJ1-6, with D perhaps TRBD1 (5 bases). There are 14 residues in the CDR3. V lost 0 bases, J lost 9 bases, and 12 bases lay in between. The germline V gene has CDR1 DFQATT and CDR2 SNEGSKA (reference sequence). This CDR3 is CSARERREGSPLHF. DNA for the CDR3: TGCAGTGCTAGAGAGCGCAGGGAGGGTTCACCCCTCCACTTT.

The rearrangement uses TRBV20-1 and TRBJ1-5; D unresolved. Germline CDR1 and CDR2: DFQATT and SNEGSKA (reference sequence). V lost 1 base and J 0 bases, leaving 7 bases between the germline ends. CDR3 length: 14 amino acids. The CDR3 region is CSARGGNSNQPQHF. CDR3 DNA: TGCAGTGCTAGAGGGGGAAATAGCAATCAGCCCCAGCATTTT.

This clonotype was counted only a few times. The rearrangement links TRBV14 to TRBJ1-1; the D gene is possibly TRBD1 (5 bases). The length of the CDR3 is 14 residues. Between the trimmed V and J ends, which lost 2 bases and 11 bases, there was a span of 18 bases. The germline CDR1 and CDR2 sequences are SGHDN and FVKESK. This CDR3 reads CASSQPGWRGKAFF. CDR3 coding DNA: TGTGCCAGCAGCCAACCTGGGTGGCGGGGGAAGGCTTTCTTT. Full variable domain (missing parts from reference TRBV14 and TRBJ1-1): EAGVTQFPSHSVIEKGQTVTLRCDPISGHDNLYWYRRVMGKEIKFLLHFVKESKQDESGMPNNRFLAERTGGTYSTLKVQPAELEDSGVYFCASSQPGWRGKAFFGQGTRLTVV.

Many counts were recorded for this clonotype. This chain joins TRBV30 and TRBJ1-4, with D perhaps matching TRBD1 (5 bases). Germline V CDR1 and CDR2: GTSNPN, SVGIG (reference sequence). The CDR3 sequence is 12 residues long. The germline V and J ends were trimmed by 4 bases and 8 bases, with 11 bases remaining between them. CDR3 protein: CAWNVWGEKLFF. The CDR3 region has the DNA TGTGCCTGGAACGTGTGGGGGGAAAAACTGTTTTTT.

The V call is TRBV19, the J call TRBJ1-1, with D perhaps matching TRBD1 (6 bases). Per the germline V gene, CDR1 is LNHDA and CDR2 is SQIVND (reference sequence). The CDR3 runs 14 residues. V was trimmed by 9 bases and J by 1 base, leaving 15 bases between them. The CDR3 DNA is TGTGCCAGCCGGACCGGGACACCGAACACTGAAGCTTTCTTT. This gives the protein CASRTGTPNTEAFF. Full variable domain (rest looked up from reference TRBV19 and TRBJ1-1): DGGITQSPKYLFRKEGQNVTLSCEQNLNHDAMYWYRQDPGQGLRLIYYSQIVNDFQKGDIAEGYSVSREKKESFPLTVTSAQKNPTAFYLCASRTGTPNTEAFFGQGTRLTVV.

The gene calls are TRBV5-1 and TRBJ1-4, with unresolved D. This CDR3 is 17 amino acids long. The germline V and J ends were trimmed by 3 bases and 8 bases, with 23 bases remaining between them. Germline V lookup: CDR1 SGHRS, CDR2 YFSETQ. The CDR3 DNA sequence: TGCGCCAGCAGCTCCAGGCCCACCGGTCTTTTTGCGGAAAAACTGTTTTTT. Amino acid sequence: CASSSRPTGLFAEKLFF.

The chain couples TRBV29-1 to TRBJ2-1, with TRBD2 matching over 9 bases. Germline CDR1 reads SQVTM; CDR2 reads ANQGSEA. Trimming removed 1 base from V and 9 bases from J; junction bases left unmatched: 4. This CDR3 has 13 residues. The CDR3 loop reads CSVEVLAGSEQFF. In DNA form, the CDR3 reads TGCAGCGTTGAAGTTCTAGCGGGGAGTGAGCAGTTCTTC.

V gene TRBV7-2 combines with J gene TRBJ1-4; D is ambiguous. Trimming removed 4 bases from V and 0 bases from J, with 0 bases in between. Germline assignment: CDR1 SGHTA and CDR2 FQGNSA. The CDR3 consists of 12 residues. The CDR3: CASSSTNEKLFF. For the CDR3, the DNA is TGTGCCAGCAGCTCAACTAATGAAAAACTGTTTTTT.

The genes are TRBV2 and TRBJ2-1, with 7 bases matching TRBD2. The germline V gene has CDR1 SNHLY and CDR2 FYNNEI. The CDR3 contains 16 residues. After removal of 7 bases from V and 10 bases from J, the junction contained 19 bases not matched to a gene. CDR3 DNA: TGTGCCAGCAATAGAGAAGCGGGGAACCGACGGTCCGAGCAGTTCTTC. It translates to CASNREAGNRRSEQFF.

The rearrangement uses TRBV19 and TRBJ2-4, with D hard to call. This CDR3 comprises 16 residues. Between the trimmed V and J ends, which lost 1 base and 1 base, there was a span of 11 bases. The germline gives CDR1 LNHDA, CDR2 SQIVND (reference sequence). CDR3 protein: CASSIGSSWAKNIQYF. CDR3 sequence (DNA): TGTGCCAGTAGTATAGGATCGTCTTGGGCCAAAAACATTCAGTACTTC.

This sequence joins TRBV20-1 and TRBJ2-1; 11 nucleotides line up with TRBD2. The trim removed 5 bases at V and 2 bases at J, leaving 8 bases unmatched. CDR3 length: 16 amino acids. Germline V lookup: CDR1 DFQATT, CDR2 SNEGSKA (reference sequence). The CDR3 protein is CSALFSGGEAYNEQFF. The CDR3 coding sequence is TGCAGTGCTCTCTTTAGCGGGGGGGAAGCCTACAATGAGCAGTTCTTC.